This T cell receptor beta chain was captured by sequencing in a study of cytomegalovirus exposure and HLA in healthy donors. The sample holds a few counts of this clone. As yet, its antigen is unknown. Germline CDR1 reads KGHSH; CDR2 reads LQKENI. The CDR3 sequence is 14 residues long. With 4 bases clipped from V and 8 bases from J, the junction kept 10 bases outside the gene matches. Notes on the study in general: A few chains tied to CMV proved CMV antigen-specific in vitro. As was reported, the HLA-A and HLA-B alleles of most subjects were accurately predicted from TCR beta sequences.

The PCR made use of 60 Vbeta and 13 Jbeta primers. Per the study methods: Roughly 11 million shared chains were among the approximately 82 million unique TCR beta chains that a later analysis counted. Data came from immunoSEQ multiplex PCR; TCRdb stores just in-frame clones and leaves some out. The D gene and trimming were derived from the DNA, and the V and J assignments and clone size from that table. This sample has 100,000 to 150,000 clones, with roughly 75% found just once. V and J are TRBV18 and TRBJ1-1; the match to TRBD1 covers 7 bases. The sequence came from a man under 40 in good health and CMV-seropositive. Sequenced: PBMCs. The CDR3 nucleotides read TGTGCCAGCTCACGCCAGACAGGGAATGCGGAAGCTTTCTTT. Its translation is CASSRQTGNAEAFF.